This T cell receptor (beta chain) was identified in a study of blood T cells in healthy people across ages. Study-level findings and limits: Relative to aged donors, long-lived donors carried more naive CD4+ cells and displayed higher diversity.

The CDR3 consists of 17 residues. Trimming left V 1 base short and J 2 bases short, with 16 bases between. Germline V lookup: CDR1 SNHLY, CDR2 FYNNEI. Russia was home to the donors, healthy Caucasian individuals aged roughly 6 to 90. The second PCR ran about 6 to 12 cycles with a sample-barcoded 5' primer and J-beta primers. TCRdb passed the 5' RACE reads through MiXCR, listing each CDR3 protein once. The sample comprises roughly 1.4 million distinct CDR3 sequences, roughly 60% of which are singletons, and over 5% rests with the top ten. This clonotype has only one observation. Its antigen is still unknown.

The receptor comes from a man between 18 and 35 years old in good health. The rearrangement links TRBV2 to TRBJ2-3; TRBD2 is a possible D gene (6 bases). Sequencing was performed on blood. CDR3 sequence reads: CASSEVGWRGDTDTQYF. The CDR3, as DNA: TGTGCCAGCAGTGAAGTGGGCTGGCGGGGAGACACAGATACGCAGTATTTT. Filled out from reference TRBV2 and TRBJ2-3, the complete variable domain reads EPEVTQTPSHQVTQMGQEVILRCVPISNHLYFYWYRQILGQKVEFLVSFYNNEISEKSEIFDDQFSVERPDGSNFTLKIRSTKLEDSAMYFCASSEVGWRGDTDTQYFGPGTRLTVL.